This TCR beta chain stems from a study of T cell responses to AZD1222 COVID-19 vaccine. Study-level points and caveats: White British donors predominated, females outnumbered males, and clonal diversity was possibly underestimated. Breadth and depth of Spike-specific TCRs rose after two AZD1222 doses.

Only in-frame clones appear in the TCRdb table, and some are missing; sequencing was by immunoSEQ multiplex PCR. The table includes about 120,000 clones, around 83% detected once. Concerning this clone itself: Its specificity is not known.

V was shortened by 6 bases and J by 0 bases, with 9 bases between the two germline ends. Germline lookup yields CDR1 LNHDA and CDR2 SQIVND (reference sequence). There are 14 residues in the CDR3. The source is an adult who received the AZD1222 COVID-19 vaccine. The sequencing used peripheral blood, collected 28 days after the second AZD1222 dose. This chain links TRBV19 with TRBJ1-5, with D uncertain. The CDR3 spells CASSPQYSNQPQHF. CDR3 nucleotides: TGTGCCAGTAGCCCTCAGTATAGCAATCAGCCCCAGCATTTT.